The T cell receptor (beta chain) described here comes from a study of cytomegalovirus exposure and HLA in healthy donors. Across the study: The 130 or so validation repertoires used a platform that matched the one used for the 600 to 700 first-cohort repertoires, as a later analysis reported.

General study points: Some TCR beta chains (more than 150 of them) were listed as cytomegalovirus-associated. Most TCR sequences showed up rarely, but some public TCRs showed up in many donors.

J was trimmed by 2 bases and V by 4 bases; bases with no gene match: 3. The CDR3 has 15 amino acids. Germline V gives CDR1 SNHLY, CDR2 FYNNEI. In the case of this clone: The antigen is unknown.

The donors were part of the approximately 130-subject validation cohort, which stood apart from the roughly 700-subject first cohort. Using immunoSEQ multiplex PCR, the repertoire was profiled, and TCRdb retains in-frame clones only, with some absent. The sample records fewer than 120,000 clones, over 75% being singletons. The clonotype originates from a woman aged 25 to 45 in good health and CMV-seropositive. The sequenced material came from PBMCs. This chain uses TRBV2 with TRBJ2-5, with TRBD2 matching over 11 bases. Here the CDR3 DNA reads TGTGCCAGCAGTGGACTAGCGGGGCGACAAGAGACCCAGTACTTC. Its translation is CASSGLAGRQETQYF.